These T cell receptor beta chains were read from a single sample in a study of T cells after yellow fever vaccination. Using its own MiXCR run on the 5' RACE reads, TCRdb lists one record per CDR3 protein. The sample consists of 300,000 to 400,000 distinct CDR3 sequences, 8.5% to 10% of them appearing once. The material was PBMCs, obtained on the day of the first yellow fever vaccination. The receptors here all came from a man between 18 and 29 years old who received the YFV17D yellow fever vaccine. Each CDR3 is given with its conserved first and last residue. Each record gives: CDR3 protein, V gene, CDR3 length, clone size, D gene. D genes are given only for firm matches. Clone size is not always given. Where it is, it says once, few, many or a class for expanded clones.

cdr3_aa: CASSLFAGVGQPQHF; v_call: TRBV12-3/TRBV12-4; cdr3_length: 15; clone_size: few; d_call: -
cdr3_aa: CSARNPTRGGETQYF; v_call: TRBV20-1; cdr3_length: 15; clone_size: few; d_call: -
cdr3_aa: CASSLGDRLSEQFF; v_call: TRBV5-4; cdr3_length: 14; clone_size: few; d_call: -
cdr3_aa: CASSPRGLKGATGANVLTF; v_call: TRBV18; cdr3_length: 19; clone_size: -; d_call: TRBD1
cdr3_aa: CASSYSLGNQPQHF; v_call: TRBV6-2/TRBV6-3; cdr3_length: 14; clone_size: few; d_call: -
cdr3_aa: CASSPINVADSFSGNTIYF; v_call: TRBV18; cdr3_length: 19; clone_size: -; d_call: -
cdr3_aa: CASSPARWELFF; v_call: TRBV3-1; cdr3_length: 12; clone_size: few; d_call: -
cdr3_aa: CASSILRDRATDTQYF; v_call: TRBV5-1; cdr3_length: 16; clone_size: many; d_call: TRBD1
cdr3_aa: CASSPGGHSYNSPLHF; v_call: TRBV12-3/TRBV12-4; cdr3_length: 16; clone_size: many; d_call: -
cdr3_aa: CASSPGANYNSPLHF; v_call: TRBV7-2; cdr3_length: 15; clone_size: -; d_call: -